This T cell receptor beta chain was captured by sequencing in a study of blood T cell repertoires in COVID-19. Overall study context: Sites across the United States, Italy and Spain contributed samples from acute and convalescent COVID-19. PBMCs, B-cell-depleted T cells, or T cells provided the cDNA or gDNA that made up the material.

Authors' data handling: Amplified reference gene primers provided the basis for estimating nucleated cell counts. Sequencing was performed with immunoSEQ multiplex PCR; in TCRdb, only in-frame clones are kept and a portion is missing. From that table come the V and J calls and clone size; the DNA was used to work out D and trimming. The data hold a few hundred thousand clones, with around 84% observed a single time. The germline V gene encodes CDR1 LGHNA and CDR2 YSLEER. This CDR3 is 19 amino acids long. Deletions cut 0 bases from V and 9 bases from J, with 27 bases between. V usage is TRBV4-3 and J usage is TRBJ2-1, with D perhaps matching TRBD2 (6 bases). The clonotype was recovered from a man aged 25-45 years with active or convalescent COVID-19. The sample taken for sequencing was peripheral blood. The CDR3 sequence: CASSQDLTYSSGRPGEQFF. The CDR3 DNA reads as TGCGCCAGCAGCCAAGATCTGACTTACAGCTCTGGGAGGCCGGGTGAGCAGTTCTTC.